Sequencing of this TCR beta chain was carried out in a study of T cells after yellow fever vaccination. Findings of the study overall: Contaminating bulk clonotypes could be abundant in FACS-sorted repertoires.

By 5'RACE template switching, TCR cDNA was produced, with a universal primer site and UMIs added in the process. TCRdb itself ran the 5' RACE reads through MiXCR, one entry per CDR3 protein. The sample lists 450,000 to 600,000 distinct CDR3 sequences, roughly 13% occurring once. Trimming took 0 bases from V and 0 from J, leaving 24 bases between them. This CDR3 spans 20 amino acids. Germline CDR1 reads ENHRY; CDR2 reads SYGVKD. This clonotype was counted a few times. Its antigen is unknown. The sequence came from a man in his thirties or forties who received the YFV17D yellow fever vaccine. This sample comprised PBMCs, obtained on the day of the yellow fever booster vaccination. The chain has TRBV10-3 and TRBJ2-7, with D maybe TRBD2 (6 bases). CDR3 sequence (DNA): TGTGCCATCAGTGAGTCAAGACCCGCCCCCGGTTGGCGGGGCTCCTACGAGCAGTACTTC. Translating it yields CAISESRPAPGWRGSYEQYF.